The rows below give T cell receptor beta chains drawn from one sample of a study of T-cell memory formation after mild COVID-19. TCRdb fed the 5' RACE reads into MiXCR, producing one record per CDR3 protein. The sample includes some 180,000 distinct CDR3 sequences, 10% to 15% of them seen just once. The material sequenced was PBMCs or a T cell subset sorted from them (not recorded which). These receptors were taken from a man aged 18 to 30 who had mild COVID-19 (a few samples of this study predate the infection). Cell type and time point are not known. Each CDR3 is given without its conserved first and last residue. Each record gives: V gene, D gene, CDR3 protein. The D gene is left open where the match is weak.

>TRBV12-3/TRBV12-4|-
ASTRGGLPSTDTQY
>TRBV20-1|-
SARGSTANPYEQY
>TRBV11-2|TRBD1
ASSLTGVYGYT
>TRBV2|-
ASRERVGSRQETQY
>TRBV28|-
ASSLLLDGTEAF
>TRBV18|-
ASSPLRGPHEAF
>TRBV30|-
AWSVGSPQPQH
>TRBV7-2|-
ASSLQAVRGAADNSPLH
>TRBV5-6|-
ASSSLVAGGYT
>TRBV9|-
ASSEQPQNTDTQY
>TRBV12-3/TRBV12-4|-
ASSPDTQETQY
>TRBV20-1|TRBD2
SAPPLAGSETQY
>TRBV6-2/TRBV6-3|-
ASSLRTSPKFNQPQH
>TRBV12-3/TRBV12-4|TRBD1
ASSSDRDRANYGYT
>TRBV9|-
ASSRSKDQPQH
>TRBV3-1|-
ASSQAGAAGELF
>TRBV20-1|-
SAREEKTQY
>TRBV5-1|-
ASSVSSGTDTQY
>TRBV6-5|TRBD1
ASSYGTVLPGNTIY
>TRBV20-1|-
SASMGMDGYT
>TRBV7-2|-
ASSGNAMGEQY
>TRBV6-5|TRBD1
ASSYSGPQGVYTEAF
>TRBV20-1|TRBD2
SAAGDITDTQY
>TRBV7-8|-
ASRPTRQGEQY
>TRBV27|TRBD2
ASSTNGGKQF
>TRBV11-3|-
ASSTDSLTEAF
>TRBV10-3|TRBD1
AISEQTGDTEAF
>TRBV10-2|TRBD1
ASARGRVDTEAF
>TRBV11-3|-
ASSLRVTDTQY
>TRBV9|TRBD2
ASSVAGSGGSDEQF
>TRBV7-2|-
ASSSPPGGETQY
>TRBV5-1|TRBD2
ASSLAGGPTDTQY
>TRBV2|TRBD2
ASRSERGLARSYNEQF
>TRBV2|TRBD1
ASTPDRGLADTQY
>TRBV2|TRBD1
ASGRNRGSVNEQF
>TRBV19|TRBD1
ASSPGQQTQETQY
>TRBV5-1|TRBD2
ASSLVPAGGTDTQY
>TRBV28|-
ASSLLDSDSGNTIY
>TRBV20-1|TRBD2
SAKGPGLTYEQY
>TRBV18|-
ASSPRGDSLRGEAF
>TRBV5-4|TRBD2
ASSLRMAGGQDTQY
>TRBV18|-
ASSPAQETQY
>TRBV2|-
ASSPLGTSYGYT
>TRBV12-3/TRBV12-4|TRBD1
ASKRDRDGYT
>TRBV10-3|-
AISVEEETQY
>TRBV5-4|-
ASSQGTGNTIY
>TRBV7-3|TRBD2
ASSPGGPLETQY